The 25 T cell receptor beta chains below come from one sample, sequenced in a study of blood T cell repertoires in COVID-19. Clones were sequenced by immunoSEQ multiplex PCR, and TCRdb holds only the in-frame ones, with some missing. The table shows approximately 80,000 clones, with 80% to 85% occurring only once. Sequencing was carried out using peripheral blood. These TCRs come from a man older than 75 with acute or convalescent COVID-19.

The chain recombines TRBV15 with TRBJ2-6; 7 bases agree with TRBD2. The CDR3 is made up of 16 amino acids. Looked up from germline, CDR1 is LNHNV and CDR2 is YYDKDF (reference sequence). The V and J ends lost 4 bases and 3 bases, in that order; junction bases with no gene match: 6. This CDR3 is CATSTRLAGGANVLTF. The CDR3 DNA follows: TGTGCCACCAGCACGCGACTAGCAGGTGGGGCCAACGTCCTGACTTTC.

This clone has just one count. The chain carries TRBV6-5 and TRBJ2-7; TRBD2 matches at 7 bases. V lost 7 bases and J lost 0; bases outside the gene matches: 9. This CDR3 has 15 amino acids. Germline V CDR1 and CDR2: MNHEY, SVGAGI. The CDR3 sequence is CASTRTSSGSYEQYF. The DNA of the CDR3 is TGTGCCAGCACCCGTACTTCTAGCGGCTCCTACGAGCAGTACTTC.

This chain uses TRBV4-3 with TRBJ2-1, with D possibly being TRBD2 (6 bases). This CDR3 region has 16 residues. Trimming removed 0 bases at V and 0 bases at J, with 9 bases between. CDR1 LGHNA and CDR2 YSLEER come from the germline V gene. CDR3 in amino acids: CASSQDVAASYNEQFF. The DNA of the CDR3 is TGCGCCAGCAGCCAAGATGTAGCGGCCTCCTACAATGAGCAGTTCTTC.

This clone turned up a few times. The J gene is TRBJ1-2, the V gene TRBV7-2; D unresolved. The CDR3 loop spans 16 amino acids. CDR1 is SGHTA and CDR2 is FQGNSA in the germline V gene. Trimming took off 0 bases at V and 8 bases at J, with 19 bases between the two ends. DNA of the CDR3: TGTGCCAGCAGCTTAGCCCATGGGTTATCGGGTAGGGGCTACACCTTC. It specifies CASSLAHGLSGRGYTF.

This clone was recorded once. The chain is built from TRBV4-3 and TRBJ1-6; 7 positions match TRBD1. V was pared by 2 bases and J by 3 bases, with 7 bases of the junction left unmatched. Germline V gene lookup returns CDR1 LGHNA and CDR2 YSLEER. This CDR3 region has 17 residues. This CDR3 reads CASSQRWGDSYNSPLHF. The CDR3 nucleotides are TGCGCCAGCAGCCAAAGATGGGGGGACAGCTATAATTCACCCCTCCACTTT.

The count of this clone is one. This chain joins TRBV7-2 and TRBJ2-5, with TRBD1 matching over 9 bases. V lost 5 bases and J lost 5; bases outside the gene matches: 12. CDR3 size: 16 residues. The germline V gene has CDR1 SGHTA and CDR2 FQGNSA. The CDR3, as DNA: TGTGCCAGCAGCGAAGCCCGGACAGGGGCCGCGGAGACCCAGTACTTC. Translating it yields CASSEARTGAAETQYF.

This sequence joins TRBV24-1 and TRBJ2-5; 14 bases match TRBD2. The CDR3 has 19 amino acids. The germline CDR1 and CDR2 sequences are KGHDR and SFDVKD. The ends lost 2 bases at V and 2 bases at J; junction bases unmatched: 9. This chain's CDR3 is CATSDSGTSGSDLQETQYF. The CDR3 bases are TGTGCCACCAGTGATTCCGGGACTAGCGGGAGCGATTTGCAAGAGACCCAGTACTTC.

V gene TRBV4-1 combines with J gene TRBJ1-4; D is perhaps TRBD1 (5 bases). Germline CDR1 and CDR2: MGHRA and YSYEKL. The CDR3 sequence is 16 residues long. Trimming left V 0 bases short and J 8 bases short, with 16 bases between. CDR3 nucleotide sequence: TGCGCCAGCAGCCAAGAAGGGACTCTGCGGGGCGAAAAACTGTTTTTT. Translated, it gives CASSQEGTLRGEKLFF.

The rearrangement links TRBV2 to TRBJ2-1; 8 bases match TRBD1. CDR3 size: 13 residues. The V segment lost 6 bases and the J segment 9 bases; nucleotides outside the gene matches: 7. Per the germline V gene, CDR1 is SNHLY and CDR2 is FYNNEI. CDR3 nucleotide sequence: TGTGCCAGCAGGGGACAGGTAGAAGGTGAGCAGTTCTTC. It specifies CASRGQVEGEQFF.

The chain joins TRBV2 to TRBJ1-1; tentatively, D is TRBD1 (6 bases). Germline V gene lookup returns CDR1 SNHLY and CDR2 FYNNEI. Trimming left V 6 bases short and J 4 bases short, with 15 bases between. This CDR3 spans 14 amino acids. The CDR3: CASSATGRGTEAFF. In nucleotides, the CDR3 is TGTGCCAGCAGCGCCACAGGGAGGGGCACTGAAGCTTTCTTT.

The chain uses TRBV18 and TRBJ2-3; D is undetermined. The CDR3 length is 12 residues. V was shortened by 3 bases and J by 5 bases, with 6 bases between the two germline ends. Germline V gene lookup returns CDR1 KGHSH and CDR2 LQKENI. CDR3 sequence reads: CASSPLGDTQYF. CDR3 DNA sequence: TGTGCCAGCTCACCTCTAGGAGATACGCAGTATTTT.

The rearrangement uses TRBV29-1 and TRBJ2-1; TRBD1 agrees at 9 bases. The CDR3 consists of 15 residues. J lost 7 bases, V lost 5 bases, and 12 bases had no gene match. The germline V gene encodes CDR1 SQVTM and CDR2 ANQGSEA. The CDR3 loop is CSVMGQQGALNEQFF. DNA of the CDR3: TGCAGCGTTATGGGCCAACAGGGGGCTCTGAATGAGCAGTTCTTC.

This chain uses TRBV18 with TRBJ1-2; a possible D gene is TRBD1 (5 bases). CDR3 length: 17 residues. Trimming pared 6 bases from V and 2 bases from J, leaving 22 bases between. The germline V gene has CDR1 KGHSH and CDR2 LQKENI. CDR3 in amino acids: CASSPTGTGGPNYGYTF. CDR3 DNA: TGTGCCAGCTCCCCAACCGGAACGGGGGGACCCAACTATGGCTACACCTTC.

J is TRBJ1-5 and V is TRBV27; 9 bases agree with TRBD1. From germline, CDR1 is MNHEY and CDR2 SMNVEV (reference sequence). The J segment lost 2 bases and the V segment lost 2 bases, leaving 7 bases of the junction unmatched. This CDR3 has 17 residues. The CDR3 loop reads CASSLRGQGKGNQPQHF. The DNA for the CDR3 is TGTGCCAGCAGTTTACGAGGACAGGGGAAGGGCAATCAGCCCCAGCATTTT.

The chain's CDR3 is CAISKTGETQYF. CDR3 coding DNA: TGTGCCATCAGTAAGACAGGGGAGACCCAGTACTTC. The genes are TRBV10-3 and TRBJ2-5, with TRBD1 matching 7 bases. CDR1 is ENHRY, CDR2 SYGVKD, per germline. V lost 5 bases and J lost 5; bases outside the gene matches: 2. The CDR3 consists of 12 residues.

This clone is a singleton in its sample. This CDR3 is CASGLVLGQGASGYTF. The CDR3 DNA reads TGTGCTAGTGGTTTGGTTCTGGGACAGGGGGCCTCTGGCTACACCTTC. The rearrangement uses TRBV12-5 and TRBJ1-2; 12 bases match TRBD1. The CDR3 has 16 amino acids. J gave up 7 bases and V 0 bases, and 6 bases lay outside the gene matches. The germline gives CDR1 LGHNT, CDR2 FRNRAP. Together with reference TRBV12-5 and TRBJ1-2, the CDR3 gives the full variable domain: DARVTQTPRHKVTEMGQEVTMRCQPILGHNTVFWYRQTMMQGLELLAYFRNRAPLDDSGMPKDRFSAEMPDATLATLKIQPSEPRDSAVYFCASGLVLGQGASGYTFGSGTRLTVV.

Here the CDR3 DNA reads TGTGCCAGCAGCTTCTCCGGGACAACGCTAGCCAAAAACATTCAGTACTTC. It yields the protein CASSFSGTTLAKNIQYF. The chain couples TRBV11-2 to TRBJ2-4, with D possibly matching TRBD1 (6 bases). Germline loops: CDR1 SGHAT, CDR2 FQNNGV. V dropped 3 bases and J dropped 0 bases, with 15 bases sitting between them. This CDR3 is built from 17 residues.

V and J are TRBV24-1 and TRBJ2-1, with 10 bases identical to TRBD1. V lost 4 bases and J lost 5; bases outside the gene matches: 4. CDR3 length: 15 residues. The germline gives CDR1 KGHDR, CDR2 SFDVKD. The CDR3 nucleotides read TGTGCCACCAGTGACGCGGGACAGGGGAACAATGAGCAGTTCTTC. Translation gives CATSDAGQGNNEQFF.

This chain uses TRBV30 with TRBJ2-3, with TRBD2 matching 8 bases. Trimming removed 6 bases from V and 6 bases from J; junction bases left unmatched: 11. Germline CDR1 is GTSNPN and CDR2 is SVGIG (reference sequence). CDR3 size: 14 residues. CDR3 sequence: CACYFGLALDTQYF. Written as DNA, the CDR3 is TGTGCCTGCTACTTCGGACTAGCATTGGATACGCAGTATTTT.

CDR3 sequence reads: CATAQGGFNYGYTF. The CDR3 coding sequence is TGTGCCACAGCACAGGGGGGGTTTAACTATGGCTACACCTTC. The chain links TRBV6-5 to TRBJ1-2; TRBD1 aligns across 8 bases. The CDR3 runs to 14 residues. The germline V gene has CDR1 MNHEY and CDR2 SVGAGI. After removal of 10 bases from V and 1 base from J, the junction contained 8 bases not matched to a gene.

The chain joins TRBV18 to TRBJ1-5; D gene unclear. This CDR3 has 15 residues. The V gene lost 2 bases and the J gene lost 0 bases, with 8 bases spanning the gap. Germline V gene lookup returns CDR1 KGHSH and CDR2 LQKENI. CDR3 sequence reads: CASSPGRSSNQPQHF. The CDR3 DNA reads as TGTGCCAGCTCACCAGGGAGGAGTAGCAATCAGCCCCAGCATTTT.

This clone appeared a few times. This sequence joins TRBV5-1 and TRBJ1-1; no clear D. Trimming removed 4 bases from V and 1 base from J, with 11 bases in between. CDR1 is SGHRS and CDR2 is YFSETQ in the germline V gene. CDR3 length: 14 amino acids. The CDR3 loop reads CASSSLSQNTEAFF. CDR3 nucleotide sequence: TGCGCCAGCAGCAGCTTGAGTCAGAACACTGAAGCTTTCTTT.

This clone occurred once. This chain links TRBV19 with TRBJ1-5, with a weak D call TRBD1 (6 bases). Germline lookup yields CDR1 LNHDA and CDR2 SQIVND (reference sequence). V dropped 6 bases and J dropped 6 bases, with 18 bases sitting between them. The CDR3 runs 15 residues. The CDR3 region is CASRPQADRGQPQHF. The CDR3 nucleotides are TGTGCCAGTAGGCCCCAGGCGGACAGAGGTCAGCCCCAGCATTTT.

This chain joins TRBV2 and TRBJ2-5, with 7 bases fitting TRBD1. The CDR3 sequence is 14 residues long. CDR1 SNHLY and CDR2 FYNNEI come from the germline V gene. Unmatched junction bases numbered 5, after V lost 3 bases and J lost 4 bases. The CDR3 protein is CASSETGSAETQYF. The DNA for the CDR3 is TGTGCCAGCAGTGAGACAGGGAGCGCAGAGACCCAGTACTTC.

The gene calls are TRBV18 and TRBJ1-1; unclear D gene. Trimming took off 2 bases at V and 4 bases at J, with 8 bases between the two ends. CDR3 size: 13 residues. The germline gives CDR1 KGHSH, CDR2 LQKENI. The CDR3 DNA sequence: TGTGCCAGCTCACCATATTTGTCCACTGAAGCTTTCTTT. Amino acid sequence: CASSPYLSTEAFF.